These 2 T cell receptor beta chains were sequenced from one sample in a study of blood T cell repertoires in COVID-19. Libraries were prepared by immunoSEQ multiplex PCR; TCRdb keeps only in-frame clonotypes and omits some of them. The sample has roughly 300,000 clones; more than 75% are singletons. The sample was peripheral blood. Every receptor here comes from a woman between 50 and 59 years old who had recovered from COVID-19.

V usage is TRBV4-3 and J usage is TRBJ1-3; 7 bases are a match to TRBD1. V lost 0 bases and J lost 4; bases outside the gene matches: 6. The CDR3 covers 16 residues. Germline-derived CDR1 and CDR2 are LGHNA and YSLEER. CDR3 loop: CASSQEPRGLGNTIYF. As DNA, the CDR3 is TGCGCCAGCAGCCAAGAGCCAAGGGGGCTCGGAAACACCATATATTTT.

The chain has TRBV5-5 and TRBJ2-5, with no clear D. Germline V gives CDR1 SGHKS, CDR2 YYEKEE (reference sequence). The CDR3 totals 15 residues. V dropped 1 base and J dropped 3 bases, with 13 bases sitting between them. As DNA, the CDR3 is TGTGCCAGCAGCTTGTTGAACCGTCGGGAAGAGACCCAGTACTTC. Amino acid sequence: CASSLLNRREETQYF.